This T cell receptor beta chain was captured in a study of beta chain features in type 1 diabetes. Study-wide background: All samples yielded around 98 million examined sorted cells.

Findings and caveats of the study: Moderate yet significant TCRB CDR3 shortening was seen in Type 1 diabetes patients in all four CD4+ subsets.

Note on this clone: No antigen is known for it.

After removal of 4 bases from V and 3 bases from J, the junction contained 5 bases not matched to a gene. CDR1 is SQVTM and CDR2 is ANQGSEA in the germline V gene. CDR3 length: 13 amino acids. The authors reverse transcribed all of the isolated RNA, so sequencing captured expressed TCRB transcripts. TCRdb keeps only in-frame clones here, not all; method: immunoSEQ multiplex PCR. The table includes tens of thousands of clones, about three fifths detected once. The material sequenced was stem cell memory CD4+ T cells from blood. The V gene is TRBV29-1, the J gene TRBJ1-1; TRBD1 matches 7 bases. The receptor's source is a woman aged 30 to 39 with type 1 diabetes. CDR3 loop: CSVVETGYTEAFF. For the CDR3, the DNA is TGCAGCGTTGTGGAGACAGGGTACACTGAAGCTTTCTTT. Together with reference TRBV29-1 and TRBJ1-1, the CDR3 gives the full variable domain: SAVISQKPSRDICQRGTSLTIQCQVDSQVTMMFWYRQQPGQSLTLIATANQGSEATYESGFVIDKFPISRPNLTFSTLTVSNMSPEDSSIYLCSVVETGYTEAFFGQGTRLTVV.